This is a list of T cell receptor beta chains from one sample in a study of control samples from healthy donors and cancer patients. Using immunoSEQ multiplex PCR, the repertoire was profiled, and TCRdb retains in-frame clones only, with some absent. The profile shows 65,000 to 95,000 clones, about 90% of them singletons. The sequencing sample was made of blood. Every receptor here comes from a man aged 50-59 years in good health. The CDR3 runs from the conserved cysteine through the conserved F or W. D genes are given only for firm matches. Not every row has a clone size; where given, it reads once, few, many or a size class.

cdr3_aa cdr3_nt v_call clone_size d_call j_call
CASSQTGGSYGYTF TGTGCCAGTAGTCAGACAGGGGGTAGCTATGGCTACACCTTC TRBV19 - TRBD1 TRBJ1-2
CAGGTDYNSPLHF TGTGCCGGCGGGACAGACTATAATTCACCCCTCCACTTT TRBV7-2 - TRBD1 TRBJ1-6
CASSPQRASYNEQFF TGTGCCAGCAGCCCCCAGCGGGCCTCTTACAATGAGCAGTTCTTC TRBV9 - - TRBJ2-1
CASSLAGGRNTEAFF TGCGCCAGCAGCTTGGCGGGGGGCAGAAACACTGAAGCTTTCTTT TRBV5-1 - - TRBJ1-1
CSASSSTTYEQYF TGCAGTGCTAGTTCGTCTACAACTTACGAGCAGTACTTC TRBV20-1 once - TRBJ2-7
CASSDPKKMNTEAFF TGTGCCAGCAGTGATCCCAAGAAAATGAACACTGAAGCTTTCTTT TRBV25-1 - - TRBJ1-1
CASRNDREGNSPLHF TGTGCCAGCAGAAACGACAGGGAGGGTAATTCACCCCTCCACTTT TRBV6-6 - TRBD1 TRBJ1-6
CASSRQQGNYGYTF TGTGCCAGCAGTCGACAACAGGGAAACTATGGCTACACCTTC TRBV6-5 - - TRBJ1-2
CASSQGRQGNYGYTF TGTGCCAGCAGTCAGGGGAGACAGGGAAACTATGGCTACACCTTC TRBV2 - TRBD1 TRBJ1-2
CASSSGTENSPLHF TGTGCCAGCAGTTCCGGGACAGAAAATTCACCCCTCCACTTT TRBV2 - TRBD1 TRBJ1-6
CASSLYLLAGAGAYEQYF TGTGCCAGCAGCTTGTATCTACTAGCGGGAGCGGGAGCCTACGAGCAGTACTTC TRBV5-8 - TRBD2 TRBJ2-7
CASTRTGDYGYTF TGTGCCAGCACCCGGACAGGAGATTATGGCTACACCTTC TRBV3-1/TRBV3-2 - TRBD1 TRBJ1-2
CASSLTYSNQPQHF TGTGCCAGCAGTCTAACATATAGCAATCAGCCCCAGCATTTT TRBV2 - - TRBJ1-5
CASRIPPGGGSYNEQFF TGTGCCAGCAGAATTCCCCCAGGAGGTGGATCCTACAATGAGCAGTTCTTC TRBV28 - - TRBJ2-1
CASSQDRGGIGQNIQYF TGCGCCAGCAGCCAAGATAGGGGTGGGATCGGACAAAACATTCAGTACTTC TRBV4-1 - - TRBJ2-4
CASSLWLAGGPTYNEQFF TGTGCCAGCAGTTTGTGGCTGGCGGGGGGGCCGACATACAATGAGCAGTTCTTC TRBV27 - TRBD2 TRBJ2-1
CAWSPRDSRTEAFF TGTGCCTGGAGCCCCCGGGACAGTCGGACTGAAGCTTTCTTT TRBV30 - TRBD1 TRBJ1-1
CASSSQVRTEAFF TGTGCCAGCAGCTCTCAGGTGCGCACTGAAGCTTTCTTT TRBV7-2 - - TRBJ1-1
CASSLRSYGYTF TGTGCCAGCAGCTTGAGGTCCTATGGCTACACCTTC TRBV5-8 - - TRBJ1-2
CASSFTSGGGETQYF TGTGCCAGCAGTTTTACTAGCGGGGGGGGAGAGACCCAGTACTTC TRBV2 - TRBD2 TRBJ2-5
CASREGGAEAFF TGTGCGTCACGAGAAGGGGGCGCTGAAGCTTTCTTT TRBV19 once TRBD1 TRBJ1-1
CASSLLDGLRGYTF TGTGCCAGCAGCTTACTGGACGGACTGCGTGGCTACACCTTC TRBV7-2 - - TRBJ1-2
CASSYSTSGSTGELFF TGTGCCAGCAGTTACTCGACTAGCGGGAGCACCGGGGAGCTGTTTTTT TRBV6-5 - TRBD2 TRBJ2-2
CASSLTDSNEQFF TGCGCCAGCAGCTTAACCGACTCTAATGAGCAGTTCTTC TRBV5-1 once - TRBJ2-1
CASSLVSLEGNEQFF TGTGCCAGCAGCTTAGTAAGCCTAGAAGGTAATGAGCAGTTCTTC TRBV7-2 - - TRBJ2-1
CASSISPNSNQPQHF TGTGCCAGTAGTATAAGCCCGAATAGCAATCAGCCCCAGCATTTT TRBV19 - - TRBJ1-5
CATSDTKAPYGYTF TGTGCCACCAGTGACACAAAAGCCCCCTATGGCTACACCTTC TRBV24-1 - - TRBJ1-2
CASSSMEKLFF TGTGCCAGCAGCTCGATGGAAAAACTGTTTTTT TRBV11-3 once - TRBJ1-4
CASSPTNRGSYGYTF TGTGCCAGCTCACCTACCAACAGGGGTAGCTATGGCTACACCTTC TRBV18 - TRBD1 TRBJ1-2
CASSRGGPTEAFF TGTGCCAGCAGCCGTGGGGGTCCCACTGAAGCTTTCTTT TRBV7-6 - - TRBJ1-1
CASSFLGTGANVLTF TGTGCCAGCAGCTTTTTGGGAACTGGGGCCAACGTCCTGACTTTC TRBV5-4 - - TRBJ2-6
CAWIGAGREKLFF TGTGCCTGGATAGGGGCAGGGCGTGAAAAACTGTTTTTT TRBV30 - - TRBJ1-4
CASSTEINWIYEQYF TGTGCCAGCAGCACCGAAATAAACTGGATCTACGAGCAGTACTTC TRBV11-3 - - TRBJ2-7
CASSPRRATTDTQYF TGTGCCAGCAGCCCCCGGAGGGCAACCACAGATACGCAGTATTTT TRBV9 - - TRBJ2-3
CASSLGLAGLGEQYF TGTGCCAGCAGCCTAGGACTAGCGGGACTAGGAGAGCAGTACTTC TRBV7-9 - TRBD2 TRBJ2-7
CASREGSQGGSQPQHF TGTGCAAGTCGCGAGGGGAGTCAGGGAGGAAGTCAGCCCCAGCATTTT TRBV12-2 - - TRBJ1-5
CASAPETGASYTF TGTGCCAGCGCACCGGAGACAGGGGCGTCCTACACCTTC TRBV2 - TRBD1 TRBJ1-2
CASSQFVSLNTEAFF TGTGCCAGCAGCCAATTCGTCAGCTTGAACACTGAAGCTTTCTTT TRBV14 once - TRBJ1-1
CASSSSGGGDTEAFF TGTGCCAGCTCATCCTCGGGAGGGGGGGACACTGAAGCTTTCTTT TRBV18 once - TRBJ1-1
CASSLVEDEQYF TGTGCCAGCAGCTTAGTGGAGGACGAGCAGTACTTC TRBV7-9 - - TRBJ2-7
CASSLQNTGELFF TGTGCCAGCAGCTTACAGAACACCGGGGAGCTGTTTTTT TRBV5-6 - - TRBJ2-2
CASSQAEFRISNYGYTF TGCGCCAGCAGCCAGGCTGAATTTAGGATTTCTAACTATGGCTACACCTTC TRBV4-1 - - TRBJ1-2
CASSEGTNYGYTF TGTGCCAGCAGTGAAGGGACAAACTATGGCTACACCTTC TRBV25-1 - - TRBJ1-2